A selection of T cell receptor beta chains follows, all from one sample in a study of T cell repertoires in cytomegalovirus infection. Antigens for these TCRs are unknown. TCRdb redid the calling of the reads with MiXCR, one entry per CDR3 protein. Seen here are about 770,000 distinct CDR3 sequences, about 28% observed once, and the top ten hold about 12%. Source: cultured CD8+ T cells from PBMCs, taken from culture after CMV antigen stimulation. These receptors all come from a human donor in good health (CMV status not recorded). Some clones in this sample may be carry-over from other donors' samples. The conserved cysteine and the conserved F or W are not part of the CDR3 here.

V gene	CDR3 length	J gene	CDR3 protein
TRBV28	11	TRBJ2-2	ASSLSLAGELF
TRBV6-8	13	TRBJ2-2	ASTQIGMNTGELF
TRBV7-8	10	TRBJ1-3	ASRDIGNTIY
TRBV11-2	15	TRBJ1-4	ASRALGTGIANEKLF
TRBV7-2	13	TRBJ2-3	ASSLILGSSDTQY
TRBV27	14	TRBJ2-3	ASSPLVRGSTDTQY
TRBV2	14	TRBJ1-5	ASSENRGQRNQPQH
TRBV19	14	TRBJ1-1	ASSIADNGWNTEAF
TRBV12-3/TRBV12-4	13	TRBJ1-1	ASSLTGGDNTEAF
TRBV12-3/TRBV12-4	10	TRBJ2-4	ASSYSSNIQY
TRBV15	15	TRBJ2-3	ATSRDQGQGFTDTQY
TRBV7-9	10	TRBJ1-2	ASSLTRGGYT
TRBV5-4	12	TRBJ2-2	AFWTAGEGGELF
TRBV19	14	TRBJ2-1	ASSVIGTSEYNEQF
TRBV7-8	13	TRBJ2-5	ASRRGGDYDETQY
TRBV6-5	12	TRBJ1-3	ASSYGTDGNTIY
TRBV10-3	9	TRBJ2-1	AIRVGDEQF
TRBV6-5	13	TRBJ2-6	ASNQGRAGANVLT
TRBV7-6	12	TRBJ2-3	ASSLVGKLDTQY
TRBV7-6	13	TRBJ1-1	ASSSGRGAGTEAF
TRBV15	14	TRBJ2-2	ATSQGRNTNTGELF
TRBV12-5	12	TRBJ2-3	ASVGSILTDTQY
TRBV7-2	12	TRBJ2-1	ASSLDGGALEQF
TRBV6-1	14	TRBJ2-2	ASSEGGRTNTGELF
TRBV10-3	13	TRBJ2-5	AISVRGRGLETQY
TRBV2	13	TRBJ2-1	ASSEAHRGYNEQF
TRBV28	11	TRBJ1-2	ASSLEGWAGYT
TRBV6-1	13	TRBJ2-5	ASSEGNYLQETQY
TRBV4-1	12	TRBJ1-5	ASSLYKGNQPQH
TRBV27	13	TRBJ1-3	ASSPRSRSGNTIY
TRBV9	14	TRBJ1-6	ASSPRGLGDNSPLH
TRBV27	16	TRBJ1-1	ASSLGSPAGILNTEAF
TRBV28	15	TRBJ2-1	ASSSLLTESSYNEQF
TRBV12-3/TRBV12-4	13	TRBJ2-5	ASIPGLAGGETQY
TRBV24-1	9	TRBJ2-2	ATSGERQLF
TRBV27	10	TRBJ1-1	ASSSQFFEAF
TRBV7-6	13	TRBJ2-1	ASSWLAGANNEQF
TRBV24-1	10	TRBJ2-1	ATSDNGDEQF
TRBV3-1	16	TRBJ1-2	ASSHNLKGRRPDYGYT
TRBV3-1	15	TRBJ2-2	ASSQGFKLIGTGELF
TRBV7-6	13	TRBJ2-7	ASSHPGQTTYEQY